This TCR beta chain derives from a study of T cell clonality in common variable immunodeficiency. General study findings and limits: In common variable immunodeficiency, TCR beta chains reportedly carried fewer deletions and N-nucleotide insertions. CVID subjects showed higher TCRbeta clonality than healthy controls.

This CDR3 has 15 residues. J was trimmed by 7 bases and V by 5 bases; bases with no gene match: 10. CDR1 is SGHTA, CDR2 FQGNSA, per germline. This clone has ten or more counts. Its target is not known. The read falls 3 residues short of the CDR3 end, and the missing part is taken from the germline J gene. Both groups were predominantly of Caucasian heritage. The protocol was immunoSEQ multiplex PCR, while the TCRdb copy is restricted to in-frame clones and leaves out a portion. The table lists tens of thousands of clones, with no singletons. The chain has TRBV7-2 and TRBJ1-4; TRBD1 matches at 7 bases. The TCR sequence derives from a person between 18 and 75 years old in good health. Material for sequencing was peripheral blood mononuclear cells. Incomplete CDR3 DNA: TGTGCCAGCAGCCTCACAGGGGCGGCGGCTGAAAAA. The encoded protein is CASSLTGAAAEK. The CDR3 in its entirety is CASSLTGAAAEKLFF.